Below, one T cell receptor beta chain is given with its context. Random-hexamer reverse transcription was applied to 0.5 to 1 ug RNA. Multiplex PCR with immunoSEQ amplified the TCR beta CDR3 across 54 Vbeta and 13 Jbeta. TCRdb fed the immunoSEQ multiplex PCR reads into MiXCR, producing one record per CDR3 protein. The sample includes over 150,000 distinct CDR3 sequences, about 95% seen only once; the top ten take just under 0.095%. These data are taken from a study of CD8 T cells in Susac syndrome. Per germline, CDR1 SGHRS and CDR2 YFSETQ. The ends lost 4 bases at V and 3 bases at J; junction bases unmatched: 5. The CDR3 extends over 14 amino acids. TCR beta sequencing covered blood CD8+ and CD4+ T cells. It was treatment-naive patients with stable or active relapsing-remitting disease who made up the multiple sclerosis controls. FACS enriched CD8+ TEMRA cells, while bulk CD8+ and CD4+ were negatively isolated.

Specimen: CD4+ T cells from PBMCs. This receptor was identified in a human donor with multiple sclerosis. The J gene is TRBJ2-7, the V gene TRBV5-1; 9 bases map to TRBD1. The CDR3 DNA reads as TGCGCCAGCAGCATATGGACAGGGGACTACGAGCAGTACTTC. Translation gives CASSIWTGDYEQYF.